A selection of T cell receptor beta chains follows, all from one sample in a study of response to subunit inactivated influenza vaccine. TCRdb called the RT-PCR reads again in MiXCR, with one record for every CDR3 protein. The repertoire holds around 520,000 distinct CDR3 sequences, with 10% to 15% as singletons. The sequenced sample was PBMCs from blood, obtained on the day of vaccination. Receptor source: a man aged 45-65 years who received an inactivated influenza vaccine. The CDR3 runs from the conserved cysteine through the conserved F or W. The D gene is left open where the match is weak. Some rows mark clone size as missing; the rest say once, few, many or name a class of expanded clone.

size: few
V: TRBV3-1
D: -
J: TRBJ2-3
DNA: TGTGCCAGCAGCCAAGATTACCCGACAGGACCCACTCTAAATACGCAGTATTTT
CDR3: CASSQDYPTGPTLNTQYF

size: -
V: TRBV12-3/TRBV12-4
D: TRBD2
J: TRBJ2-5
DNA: TGTGCCAGCAGCCCAGCGGGGTCAGAGACCCAGTACTTC
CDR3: CASSPAGSETQYF

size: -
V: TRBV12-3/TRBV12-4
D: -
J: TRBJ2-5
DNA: TGTGCCAGCAGTTTGGCGTCTACGGAGACCCAGTACTTC
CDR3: CASSLASTETQYF

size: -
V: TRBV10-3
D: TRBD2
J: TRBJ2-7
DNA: TGTGCCATCAGACGGGGGGCCTACGAGCAGTACTTC
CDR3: CAIRRGAYEQYF

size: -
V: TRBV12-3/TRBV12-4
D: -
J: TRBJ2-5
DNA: TGTGCCAGCAGTTTCGGCAGAGCGTACCAAGAGACCCAGTACTTC
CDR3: CASSFGRAYQETQYF

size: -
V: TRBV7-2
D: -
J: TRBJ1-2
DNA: TGTGCCAGCAGCGACAGGCGGGGGGGTAATGGCTACACCTTC
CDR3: CASSDRRGGNGYTF

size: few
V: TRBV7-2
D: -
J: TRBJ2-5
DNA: TGTGCCAGCTCCACGCAACCCTGGGGAGAAGAGACCCAGTACTTC
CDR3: CASSTQPWGEETQYF

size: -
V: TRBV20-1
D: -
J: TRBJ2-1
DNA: TGCAGTGCTAGGTCCAACCCACTCGGGGTTTACAATGAGCAGTTCTTC
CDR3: CSARSNPLGVYNEQFF

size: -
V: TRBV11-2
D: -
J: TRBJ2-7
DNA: TGTGCCAGATGGATAACTAGATACGAGCAGTACTTC
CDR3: CARWITRYEQYF

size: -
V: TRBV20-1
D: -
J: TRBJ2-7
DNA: TGCAGTCCCAGAGGGGACCTCTCCTACGAGCAGTACTTC
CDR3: CSPRGDLSYEQYF

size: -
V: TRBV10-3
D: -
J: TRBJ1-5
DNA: TGTGCCATCAGTGGAGGGACAAACAGAAATCAGCCCCAGCATTTT
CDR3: CAISGGTNRNQPQHF

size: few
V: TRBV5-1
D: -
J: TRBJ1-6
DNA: TGCGCCAGCAGCTTGAGTTTTGAGGATCGGTCACCCCTCCACTTT
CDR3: CASSLSFEDRSPLHF

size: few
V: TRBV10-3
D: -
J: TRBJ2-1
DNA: TGTGCCATCAGTGGAATTGGCAGGAGGAATGAGCAGTTCTTC
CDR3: CAISGIGRRNEQFF

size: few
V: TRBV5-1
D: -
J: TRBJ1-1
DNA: TGCGCCAGCACCCCCGTTTTGGGGGTGGAAGCTTTCTTT
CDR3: CASTPVLGVEAFF

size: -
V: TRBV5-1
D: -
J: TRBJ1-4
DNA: TGCGCCAGCAGCCCGAGTTCAGCTAATGAAAAACTGTCTTTT
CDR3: CASSPSSANEKLSF

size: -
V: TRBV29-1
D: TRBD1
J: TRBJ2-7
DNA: TGCGGCGCACGGACAGGGGATATTAGCGAGCAGTACTTC
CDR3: CGARTGDISEQYF

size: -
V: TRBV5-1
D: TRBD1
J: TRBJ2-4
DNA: TGCGCCAGCAGCCCGGATTTGACAGGGATAGCCAAAAACATTCAGTACTTC
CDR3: CASSPDLTGIAKNIQYF

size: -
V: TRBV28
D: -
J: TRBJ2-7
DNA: TGTGCCAGCAGTTTATTAGGCGGAGCGGTCGCCTACGAGCAGTACTTC
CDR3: CASSLLGGAVAYEQYF

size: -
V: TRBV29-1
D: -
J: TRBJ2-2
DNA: TGCAGCGTTGGTGGAGGATACACCGGGGAGCTGTTTTTT
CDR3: CSVGGGYTGELFF

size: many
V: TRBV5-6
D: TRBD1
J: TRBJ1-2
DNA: TGTGCCAGCAGCTTGGGTGGGACAGGGCCCTTTGGCTACACCTTC
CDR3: CASSLGGTGPFGYTF

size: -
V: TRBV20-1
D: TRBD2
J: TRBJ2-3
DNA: TGCAGTGCAACCCTCCTAGCGGGGGCCACAGATACGCAGTATTTT
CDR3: CSATLLAGATDTQYF

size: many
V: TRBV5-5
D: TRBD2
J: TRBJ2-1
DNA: TGTGCCAGCAGCTTGGAACTAGCGGGAGCCCGCAAATACAATGAGCAGTTCTTC
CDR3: CASSLELAGARKYNEQFF

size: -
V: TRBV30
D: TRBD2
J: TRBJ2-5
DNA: TGTGCCTGGTCTAGCGGGGGGGCCTTAGAGACCCAGTACTTC
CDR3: CAWSSGGALETQYF